Sequencing of this T cell receptor beta chain was carried out in a study of molecular identifiers for immune sequencing clone quantification. This clonotype has just a few counts. Each CDR3 protein gets one entry after TCRdb re-called the PCR reads with MiXCR. This sample yields 35,000 or so distinct CDR3 sequences, of which about 18% are seen a single time; about 1.2% belongs to the top ten. There are 14 residues in the CDR3. The V gene end was trimmed by 6 bases and the J gene end by 4 bases; junction bases not matched to a gene: 4. CDR1 and CDR2 (germline): LNHNV, YYDKDF (reference sequence). The rearrangement uses TRBV15 and TRBJ1-1; 11 bases align to TRBD1. The sequence derives from a human donor in good health. Some libraries in this study had Jurkat cell RNA spiked in. The sequenced sample was naive CD8+ T cells from blood, with Jurkat cell RNA spiked in. Subset: FACS-sorted CD8+CD4-CCR7+CD45RA+ naive T cells. CDR3 DNA: TGTGCCACCAGAACCGGGACAGGGGGCACTGAAGCTTTCTTT. Protein: CATRTGTGGTEAFF.